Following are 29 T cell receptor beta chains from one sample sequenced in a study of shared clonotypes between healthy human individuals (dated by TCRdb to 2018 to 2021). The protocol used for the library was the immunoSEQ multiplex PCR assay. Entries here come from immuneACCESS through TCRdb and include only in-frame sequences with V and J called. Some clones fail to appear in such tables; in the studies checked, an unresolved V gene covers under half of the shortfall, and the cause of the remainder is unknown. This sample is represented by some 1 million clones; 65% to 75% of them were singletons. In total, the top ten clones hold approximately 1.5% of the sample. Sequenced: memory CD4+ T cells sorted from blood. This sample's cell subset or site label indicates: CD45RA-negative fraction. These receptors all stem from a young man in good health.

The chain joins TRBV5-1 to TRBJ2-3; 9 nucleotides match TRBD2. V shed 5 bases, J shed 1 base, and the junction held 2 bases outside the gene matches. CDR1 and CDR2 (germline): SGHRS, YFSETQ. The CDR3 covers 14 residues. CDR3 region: CASRRTSGTDTQYF. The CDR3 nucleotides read TGCGCCAGCAGAAGGACTAGCGGCACAGATACGCAGTATTTT. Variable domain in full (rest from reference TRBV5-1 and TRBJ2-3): KAGVTQTPRYLIKTRGQQVTLSCSPISGHRSVSWYQQTPGQGLQFLFEYFSETQRNKGNFPGRFSGRQFSNSRSEMNVSTLELGDSALYLCASRRTSGTDTQYFGPGTRLTVL.

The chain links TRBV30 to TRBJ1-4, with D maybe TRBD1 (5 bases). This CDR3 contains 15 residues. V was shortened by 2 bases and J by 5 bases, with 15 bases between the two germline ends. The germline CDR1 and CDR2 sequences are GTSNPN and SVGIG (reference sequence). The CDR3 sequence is CAWSFGDGRNEKLFF. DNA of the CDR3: TGTGCCTGGAGTTTCGGGGACGGGCGGAATGAAAAACTGTTTTTT.

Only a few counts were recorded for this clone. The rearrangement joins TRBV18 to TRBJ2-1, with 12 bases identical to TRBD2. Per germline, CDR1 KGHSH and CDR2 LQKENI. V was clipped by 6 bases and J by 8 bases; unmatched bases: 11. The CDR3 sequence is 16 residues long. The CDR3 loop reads CASSPLAGGPDHEQFF. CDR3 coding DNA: TGTGCCAGCTCTCCTCTAGCGGGGGGGCCGGACCATGAGCAGTTCTTC.

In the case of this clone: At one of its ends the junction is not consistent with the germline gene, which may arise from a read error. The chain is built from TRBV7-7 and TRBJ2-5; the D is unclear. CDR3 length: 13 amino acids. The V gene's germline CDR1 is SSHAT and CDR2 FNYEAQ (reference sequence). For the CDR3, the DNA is TGTGCTAGCAGTACCCTCGGTTCGGAGACCCAGTACTTC. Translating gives CASSTLGSETQYF. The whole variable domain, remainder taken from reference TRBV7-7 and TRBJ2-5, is GAGVSQSPRYKVTKRGQDVTLRCDPISSHATLYWYQQALGQGPEFLTYFNYEAQPDKSGLPSDRFSAERPEGSISTLTIQRTEQRDSAMYRCASSTLGSETQYFGPGTRLLVL.

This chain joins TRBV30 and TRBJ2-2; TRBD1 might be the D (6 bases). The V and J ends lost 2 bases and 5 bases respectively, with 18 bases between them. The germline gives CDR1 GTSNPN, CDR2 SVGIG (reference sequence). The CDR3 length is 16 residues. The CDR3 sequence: CAWSQTGYSRTGELFF. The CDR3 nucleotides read TGTGCCTGGAGTCAAACAGGGTACTCCCGAACCGGGGAGCTGTTTTTT. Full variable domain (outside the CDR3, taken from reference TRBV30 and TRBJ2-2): SQTIHQWPATLVQPVGSPLSLECTVEGTSNPNLYWYRQAAGRGLQLLFYSVGIGQISSEVPQNLSASRPQDRQFILSSKKLLLSDSGFYLCAWSQTGYSRTGELFFGEGSRLTVL.

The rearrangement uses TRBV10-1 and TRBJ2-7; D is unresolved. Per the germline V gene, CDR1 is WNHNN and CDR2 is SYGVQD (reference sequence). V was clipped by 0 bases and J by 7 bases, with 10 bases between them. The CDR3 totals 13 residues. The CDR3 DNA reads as TGCGCCAGCAGTGAGTCGGGTTCCCAAGAGCAGTACTTC. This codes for CASSESGSQEQYF.

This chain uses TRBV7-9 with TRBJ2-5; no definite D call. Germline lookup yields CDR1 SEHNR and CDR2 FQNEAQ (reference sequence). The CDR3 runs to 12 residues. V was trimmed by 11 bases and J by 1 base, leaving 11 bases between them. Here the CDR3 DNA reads TGTGCCGTGACATGGAGCCAAGAGACCCAGTACTTC. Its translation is CAVTWSQETQYF.

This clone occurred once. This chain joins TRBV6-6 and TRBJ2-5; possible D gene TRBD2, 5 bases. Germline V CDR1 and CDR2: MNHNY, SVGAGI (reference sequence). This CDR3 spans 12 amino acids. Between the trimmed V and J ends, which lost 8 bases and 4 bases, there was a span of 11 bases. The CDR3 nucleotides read TGTGCCAGCTTAGAAGAGGGAGAGACCCAGTACTTC. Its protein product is CASLEEGETQYF.

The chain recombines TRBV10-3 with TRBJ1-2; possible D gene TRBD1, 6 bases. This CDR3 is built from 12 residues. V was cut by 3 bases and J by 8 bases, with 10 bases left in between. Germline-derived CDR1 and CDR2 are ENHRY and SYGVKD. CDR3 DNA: TGTGCCATCAGTGATAACAGGGAGGGCTACACCTTC. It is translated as CAISDNREGYTF.

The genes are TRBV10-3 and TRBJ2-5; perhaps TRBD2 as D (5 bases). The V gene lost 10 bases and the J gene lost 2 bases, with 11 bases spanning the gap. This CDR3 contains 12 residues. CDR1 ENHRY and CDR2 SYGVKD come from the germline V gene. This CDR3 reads CASADWQETQYF. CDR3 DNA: TGTGCCAGCGCGGACTGGCAAGAGACCCAGTACTTC.

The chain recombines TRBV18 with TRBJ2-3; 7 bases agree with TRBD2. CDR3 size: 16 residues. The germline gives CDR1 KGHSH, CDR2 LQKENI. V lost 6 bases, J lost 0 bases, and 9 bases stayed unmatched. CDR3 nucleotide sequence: TGTGCCAGCTCCCCTAAAGCGGGGTCTAGCACAGATACGCAGTATTTT. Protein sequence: CASSPKAGSSTDTQYF.

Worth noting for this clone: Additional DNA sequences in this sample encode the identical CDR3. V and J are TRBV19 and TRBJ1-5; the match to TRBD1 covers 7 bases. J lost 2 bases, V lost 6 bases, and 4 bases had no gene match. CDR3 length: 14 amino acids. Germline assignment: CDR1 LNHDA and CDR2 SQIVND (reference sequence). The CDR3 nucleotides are TGTGCCAGTAGCACCGGGACAGGCAATCAGCCCCAGCATTTT. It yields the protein CASSTGTGNQPQHF.

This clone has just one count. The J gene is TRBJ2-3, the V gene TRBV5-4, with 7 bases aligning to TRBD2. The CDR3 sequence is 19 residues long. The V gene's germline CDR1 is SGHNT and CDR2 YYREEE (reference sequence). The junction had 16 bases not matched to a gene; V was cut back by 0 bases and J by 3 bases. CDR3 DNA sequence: TGTGCCAGCAGCTTGGAGTTGGGCACGTGGCTAGCGGATACAGATACGCAGTATTTT. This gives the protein CASSLELGTWLADTDTQYF.

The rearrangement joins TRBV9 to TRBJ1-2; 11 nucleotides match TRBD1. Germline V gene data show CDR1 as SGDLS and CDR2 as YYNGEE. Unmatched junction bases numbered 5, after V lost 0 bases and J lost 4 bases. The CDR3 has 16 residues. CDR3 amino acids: CASSVGWTGGGYGYTF. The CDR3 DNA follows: TGTGCCAGCAGCGTAGGGTGGACAGGGGGCGGCTATGGCTACACCTTC. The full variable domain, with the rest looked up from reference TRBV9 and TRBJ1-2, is DSGVTQTPKHLITATGQRVTLRCSPRSGDLSVYWYQQSLDQGLQFLIQYYNGEERAKGNILERFSAQQFPDLHSELNLSSLELGDSALYFCASSVGWTGGGYGYTFGSGTRLTVV.

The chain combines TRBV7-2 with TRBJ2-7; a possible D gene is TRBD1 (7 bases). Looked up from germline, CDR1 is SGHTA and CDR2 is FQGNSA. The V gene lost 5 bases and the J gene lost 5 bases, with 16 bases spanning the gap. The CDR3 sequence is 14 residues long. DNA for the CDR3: TGTGCCAGCAGCAAGGGGACCAGGGGGGACGAGCAGTACTTC. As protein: CASSKGTRGDEQYF. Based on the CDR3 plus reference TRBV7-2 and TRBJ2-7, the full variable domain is GAGVSQSPSNKVTEKGKDVELRCDPISGHTALYWYRQSLGQGLEFLIYFQGNSAPDKSGLPSDRFSAERTGGSVSTLTIQRTQQEDSAVYLCASSKGTRGDEQYFGPGTRLTVT.

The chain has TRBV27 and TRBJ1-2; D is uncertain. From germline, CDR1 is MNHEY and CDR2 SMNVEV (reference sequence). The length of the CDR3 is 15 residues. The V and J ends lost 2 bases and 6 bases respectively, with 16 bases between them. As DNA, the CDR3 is TGTGCCAGCAGTTTAATGGGCGTCCCTATCCATGGCTACACCTTC. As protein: CASSLMGVPIHGYTF.

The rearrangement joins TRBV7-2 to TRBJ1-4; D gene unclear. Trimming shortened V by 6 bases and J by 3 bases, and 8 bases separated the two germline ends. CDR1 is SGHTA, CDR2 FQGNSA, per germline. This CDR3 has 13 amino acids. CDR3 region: CASRLQANEKLFF. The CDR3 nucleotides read TGTGCCAGCAGGTTGCAGGCTAATGAAAAACTGTTTTTT.

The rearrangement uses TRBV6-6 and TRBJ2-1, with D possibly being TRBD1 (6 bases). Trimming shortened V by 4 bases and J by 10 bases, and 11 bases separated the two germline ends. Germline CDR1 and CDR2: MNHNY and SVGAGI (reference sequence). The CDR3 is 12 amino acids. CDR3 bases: TGTGCCAGCAGTTCAGGGGCCAGAGAGCAGTTCTTC. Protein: CASSSGAREQFF.

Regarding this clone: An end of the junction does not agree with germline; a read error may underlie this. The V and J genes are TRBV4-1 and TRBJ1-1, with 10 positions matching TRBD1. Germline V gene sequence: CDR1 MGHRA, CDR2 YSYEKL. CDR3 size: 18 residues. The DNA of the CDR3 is TGCGCCAGCAGTCAAGTGGGGGGAACCGGGACAGGGGCAAATGAAGCTTTCTTT. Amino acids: CASSQVGGTGTGANEAFF.

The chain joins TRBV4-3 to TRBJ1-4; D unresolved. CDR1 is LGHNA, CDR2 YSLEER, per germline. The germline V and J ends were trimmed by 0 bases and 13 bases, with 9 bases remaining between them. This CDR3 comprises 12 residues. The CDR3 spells CASSQESQGLFF. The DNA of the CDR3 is TGCGCCAGCAGCCAAGAGTCCCAAGGACTGTTTTTT.

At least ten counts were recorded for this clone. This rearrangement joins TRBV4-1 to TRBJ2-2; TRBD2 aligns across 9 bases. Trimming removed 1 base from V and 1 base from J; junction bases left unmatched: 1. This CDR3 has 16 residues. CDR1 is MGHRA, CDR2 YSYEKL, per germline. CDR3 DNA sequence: TGCGCCAGCAGCCAAGCTAGCGGGAAGAACACCGGGGAGCTGTTTTTT. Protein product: CASSQASGKNTGELFF.

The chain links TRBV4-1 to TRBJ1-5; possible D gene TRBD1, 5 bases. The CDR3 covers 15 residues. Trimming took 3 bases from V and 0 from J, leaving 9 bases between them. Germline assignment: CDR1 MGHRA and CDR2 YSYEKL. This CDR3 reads CASSQEGYSNQPQHF. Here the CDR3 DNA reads TGCGCCAGCAGCCAGGAGGGGTATAGCAATCAGCCCCAGCATTTT.

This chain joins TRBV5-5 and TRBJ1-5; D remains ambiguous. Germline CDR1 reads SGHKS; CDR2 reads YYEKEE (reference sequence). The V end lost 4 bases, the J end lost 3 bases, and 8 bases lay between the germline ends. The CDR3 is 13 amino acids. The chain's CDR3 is CASSQTPNQPQHF. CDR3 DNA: TGTGCCAGCAGCCAAACGCCCAATCAGCCCCAGCATTTT.

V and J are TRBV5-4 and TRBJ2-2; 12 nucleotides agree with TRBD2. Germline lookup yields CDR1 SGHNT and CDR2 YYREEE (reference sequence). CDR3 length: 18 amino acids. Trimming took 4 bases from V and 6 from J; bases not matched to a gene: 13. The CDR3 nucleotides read TGTGCCAGCAGCCCTAGACTAGCGGGAGTGAGGATCCCCGGGGAGCTGTTTTTT. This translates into CASSPRLAGVRIPGELFF.

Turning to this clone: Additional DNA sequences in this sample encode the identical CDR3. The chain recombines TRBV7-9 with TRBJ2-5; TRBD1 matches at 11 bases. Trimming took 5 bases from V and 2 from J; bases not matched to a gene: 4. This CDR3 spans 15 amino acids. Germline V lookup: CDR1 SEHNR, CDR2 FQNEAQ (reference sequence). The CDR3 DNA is TGTGCCAGCAGCGTTGGGACAGGGGGTCAAGAGACCCAGTACTTC. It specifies CASSVGTGGQETQYF.

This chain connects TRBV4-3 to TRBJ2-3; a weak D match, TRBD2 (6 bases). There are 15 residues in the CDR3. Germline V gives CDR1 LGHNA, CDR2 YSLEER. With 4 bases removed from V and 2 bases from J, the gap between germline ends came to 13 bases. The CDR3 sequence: CASSLQRVNTDTQYF. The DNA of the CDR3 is TGCGCCAGCAGCCTCCAGCGGGTGAACACAGATACGCAGTATTTT.

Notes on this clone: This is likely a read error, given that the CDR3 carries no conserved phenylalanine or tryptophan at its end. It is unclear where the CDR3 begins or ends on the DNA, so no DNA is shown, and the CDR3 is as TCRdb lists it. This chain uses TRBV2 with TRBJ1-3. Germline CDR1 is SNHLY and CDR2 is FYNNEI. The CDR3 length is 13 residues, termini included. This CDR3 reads CASSESRSVSPVV.

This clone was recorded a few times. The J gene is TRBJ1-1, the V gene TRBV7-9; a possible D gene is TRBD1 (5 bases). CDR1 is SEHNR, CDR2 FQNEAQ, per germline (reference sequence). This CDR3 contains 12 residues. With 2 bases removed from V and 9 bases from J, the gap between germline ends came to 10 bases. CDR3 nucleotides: TGTGCCAGCAGCTTAAGCGAGGGGCAAGCTTTCTTT. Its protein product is CASSLSEGQAFF.

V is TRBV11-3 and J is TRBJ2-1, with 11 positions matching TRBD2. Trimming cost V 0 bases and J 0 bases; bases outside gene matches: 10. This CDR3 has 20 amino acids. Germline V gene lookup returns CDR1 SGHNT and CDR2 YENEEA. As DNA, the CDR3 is TGTGCCAGCAGCTTAGATCAGGCTAGCGGGAGGCCGAGCTCCTACAATGAGCAGTTCTTC. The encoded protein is CASSLDQASGRPSSYNEQFF.